The present T cell receptor (beta chain) was sequenced within a study of T cells in localized non-small cell lung cancer. The CDR3 runs to 15 residues. V was shortened by 2 bases and J by 3 bases, with 14 bases between the two germline ends. Germline CDR1 reads MNHEY; CDR2 reads SMNVEV (reference sequence). About this clone: As yet, its antigen is unknown.

Study-level points and caveats: Adjacent lung had a median roughly 61 of the 100 largest tumor clones. Sequencing, confined to only one tumor region, leaves heterogeneity possible. Higher adjacent-lung clonality was associated with shorter survival. Uninvolved adjacent lung had the highest recorded T cell clonality, with tumor below it.

Profiled with immunoSEQ multiplex PCR; TCRdb holds only in-frame clones, not every one. The sample lists tens of thousands of clones, around 82% occurring once. The chain uses TRBV27 and TRBJ2-7; perhaps TRBD2 as D (7 bases). This TCR derives from a woman aged 35 to 70 with stage II lung adenocarcinoma. Sequencing used PBMCs, obtained before any cancer treatment. DNA of the CDR3: TGTGCCAGCAGTTTACGGGGGGCCGGACACTACGAGCAGTACTTC. Amino acids: CASSLRGAGHYEQYF.